This T cell receptor (beta chain) stems from a study of blood T cells in healthy people across ages. Study-wide results and caveats: It was not possible, with unsorted PBMCs, to conclusively compare naive and antigen-experienced cells.

The CDR3 is made up of 15 amino acids. Germline V gene sequence: CDR1 SGHDN, CDR2 FVKESK. This clonotype has just one count. Its antigen is not known. The junction departs from the called germline gene at one end, perhaps through a read error. Sample-barcoded 5' priming and a J-beta primer mix drove a second PCR of about 7 to 12 cycles. TCRdb called the 5' RACE reads again in MiXCR, with one record for every CDR3 protein. The data contain 650,000 to 1,000,000 distinct CDR3 sequences, about half of them seen just once; the ten biggest clones take up around 18%. The sequenced sample consisted of blood. The clonotype was recovered from a man aged 80 or over in good health. The chain is built from TRBV14 and TRBJ2-7; TRBD1 might be the D (7 bases). CDR3 in DNA: TGTGCCAGCAGCCCAGGCGACAGGGAGGACTACGAGCAGTACTTT. It translates to CASSPGDREDYEQYF.